The clone carrying this T cell receptor beta chain was found once. This CDR3 comprises 15 residues. V gave up 0 bases and J gave up 10 bases; unmatched junction bases: 7. Germline CDR1 and CDR2: SGDLS and YYNGEE. The record originates from a study of blood T cell repertoires in COVID-19. In the study overall: Acute-phase and convalescent COVID-19 samples originated in the United States, Italy and Spain. Nucleic acid was either cDNA or gDNA, and it came from T cells, B-cell-depleted T cells, or PBMCs.

Per the study methods: Estimation of nucleated cell counts was performed using reference gene primer amplification. Sequencing used immunoSEQ multiplex PCR; TCRdb keeps in-frame clones, though not all of them. That table furnishes V, J and clone size, whereas the DNA furnished D and trimming. The sample consists of roughly 68,000 clones, 84% of them appearing once. This rearrangement joins TRBV9 to TRBJ1-6; 7 bases align to TRBD1. This clonotype was obtained from a man aged 45-65 years with active COVID-19. Sequenced material: peripheral blood. CDR3 sequence: CASSVDMTGRSPLHF. CDR3 DNA: TGTGCCAGCAGCGTAGATATGACAGGGAGGTCACCCCTCCACTTT.